These 7 T cell receptor beta chains share one sample of origin, sequenced in a study of TIL therapy for anti-PD-1-resistant metastatic lung cancer (dated by TCRdb to about 2021). TCR beta CDR3 regions were amplified from genomic DNA with the immunoSEQ v3 hsTCRB kit using bias-controlled multiplex PCR. The clones in this table, taken by TCRdb from immuneACCESS, are in-frame only. Not every clone is retained; where verified, under half of the shortfall comes from an unresolved V gene, and the cause of the rest is unknown. The sample table lists 52,000 or so clones, about 81% of them with a count of one. The top ten constitute just under 3% of the sample. This specimen's time point label, interpreted: pre-treatment sample, taken before nivolumab and TIL therapy. The sequencing used blood, collected at baseline. Every receptor here comes from a person between 25 and 80 years old with non-small cell lung cancer.

This clone was seen a single time. This chain uses TRBV28 with TRBJ1-1, with D unresolved. Germline lookup yields CDR1 MDHEN and CDR2 SYDVKM. The ends were cut back, 5 bases at V and 4 bases at J, with 17 bases in the middle. The CDR3 contains 15 residues. CDR3 protein: CASSPQRLLGTEAFF. The CDR3 DNA is TGTGCCAGCAGTCCCCAAAGGCTCCTAGGCACTGAAGCTTTCTTT. The complete variable domain, with remaining parts taken from reference TRBV28 and TRBJ1-1, reads DVKVTQSSRYLVKRTGEKVFLECVQDMDHENMFWYRQDPGLGLRLIYFSYDVKMKEKGDIPEGYSVSREKKERFSLILESASTNQTSMYLCASSPQRLLGTEAFFGQGTRLTVV.

This chain uses TRBV15 with TRBJ2-5; D uncertain. Germline V gene sequence: CDR1 LNHNV, CDR2 YYDKDF (reference sequence). This CDR3 comprises 15 residues. V lost 0 bases, J lost 7 bases, and 15 bases lay in between. The CDR3 is CATSREDARPGTQYF. The CDR3 bases are TGTGCCACCAGCAGAGAAGACGCCCGCCCAGGGACCCAGTACTTC.

The chain employs TRBV3-1 (or the pseudogene TRBV3-2) and TRBJ2-1; D is uncertain. The CDR3 has 14 residues. Germline V gene data show CDR1 as LGHDT and CDR2 as YNNKEL (reference sequence). Trimming left V 1 base short and J 5 bases short, with 9 bases between. Here the CDR3 reads CASSQVRTDNEQFF. DNA of the CDR3: TGTGCCAGCAGCCAAGTCCGAACAGACAATGAGCAGTTCTTC.

This clone turned up a few times. The chain combines TRBV28 with TRBJ2-1; tentative D call: TRBD1 (5 bases). CDR1 and CDR2 (germline): MDHEN, SYDVKM. Trimming took off 5 bases at V and 4 bases at J, with 9 bases between the two ends. This CDR3 has 13 amino acids. The CDR3 sequence: CASSPGMYNEQFF. DNA of the CDR3: TGTGCCAGCAGTCCAGGGATGTACAATGAGCAGTTCTTC.

The CDR3 region is CASSLERGLVATNEKLFF. The CDR3 DNA reads TGTGCCAGCAGCTTAGAAAGGGGCCTAGTTGCAACTAATGAAAAACTGTTTTTT. The chain links TRBV7-9 to TRBJ1-4, with a possible D match to TRBD1 (5 bases). Germline V lookup: CDR1 SEHNR, CDR2 FQNEAQ (reference sequence). Trimming left V 1 base short and J 0 bases short, with 15 bases between. The CDR3 is 18 amino acids. The full variable domain, rest sourced from reference TRBV7-9 and TRBJ1-4, is DTGVSQNPRHKITKRGQNVTFRCDPISEHNRLYWYRQTLGQGPEFLTYFQNEAQLEKSRLLSDRFSAERPKGSFSTLEIQRTEQGDSAMYLCASSLERGLVATNEKLFFGSGTQLSVL.

This rearrangement joins TRBV19 to TRBJ2-5, with D possibly being TRBD2 (5 bases). V was pared by 4 bases and J by 7 bases, with 13 bases between. Germline V lookup: CDR1 LNHDA, CDR2 SQIVND (reference sequence). The length of the CDR3 is 13 residues. CDR3: CASSSRGQRTQYF. CDR3 nucleotide sequence: TGTGCCAGTAGTAGTAGAGGGCAACGGACCCAGTACTTC.

The J gene is TRBJ2-2, the V gene TRBV11-2; unclear D gene. Trimming shortened V by 2 bases and J by 0 bases, and 7 bases separated the two germline ends. Germline V gene lookup returns CDR1 SGHAT and CDR2 FQNNGV. The CDR3 runs 15 residues. This CDR3 reads CASSLLPTNTGELFF. The CDR3 region has the DNA TGTGCCAGCAGCTTACTACCGACGAACACCGGGGAGCTGTTTTTT.